This paragraph covers one TCR beta chain sequence. Its target antigen remains unknown. No base qualities exist here, and no much larger clone lies one base off it. Reading from cysteine to phenylalanine, the CDR3 counts 13 amino acids. The retained sequence is limited to the CDR3, 39 bases, with the frame set at the first base. V is cut by 4 bases and J by 3 bases, and the space between the germline ends is 11 bases. CDR1 and CDR2, looked up from the germline V gene, are SGDLS and YYNGEE. Libraries were made using 5' RACE. Reads for this sample came from an Illumina HiSeq 2000. A universal primer binding site was introduced by template switching, and a unique molecular identifier was present in the final cDNA, enabling accurate counting of TCR cDNA molecules. Specific primers in the conserved constant-segment region were used to synthesize first-strand cDNA for the TCR alpha and beta chains. Each cDNA library was double barcoded, with a SMART-Mk sample barcode plus Illumina barcodes, to control for contamination. TruSeq adapter sequences along with Illumina sample barcodes were introduced in two successive PCR steps. The TCR alpha and beta cDNA libraries were sequenced on the Illumina HiSeq platform using custom primers. The published analysis was carried out like this. MiGEC processed the raw reads to extract unique molecular identifiers, while MiXCR was used to determine the CDR3 positions. For each individual, recombination models were inferred using an EM algorithm with the repgenHMM and IGoR tools. The analysis of shared clonotypes was done with the tcR package in R, with sharing normalized by the product of cloneset sizes. To study raw recombination free of thymic and clonal selection effects, out-of-frame nonproductive sequences were analyzed. TCRdb took the public reads, trimmed them with fastp at Q25, ran MiXCR for clone calling and kept in-frame beta chains. Identical CDR3 protein sequences are pooled into one entry, listed with their most common genes and DNA. It is TCRdb's table, rather than the study itself, that gives the V and J calls and clone size. For this sample there are 470,000 or so distinct CDR3 sequences; 20% to 25% appear just once. Over 2.5% of the sample belongs to the ten largest clones.

Every donor was a healthy Caucasian. The twin cohort comprised three pairs of female monozygotic twins, all aged about 18 to 30 years. Positive isolation kits from Invitrogen were used to isolate the CD4+ and CD8+ T cell populations. The sample belongs to a study of identical twins (dated by TCRdb to about 2016). Broadly, across the study: To test whether fetal clonotypes persist, this study deep-sequenced TCR alpha and beta repertoires from monozygotic twins, from unrelated adults of various ages, and from cord blood. To rule out contamination, the twin experiments were replicated at different times with different library preparation protocols. The full study reports these points: Abundant cord blood beta clonotypes carried fewer insertions; young adult naive repertoires showed a weaker similar trend, while memory repertoires showed none. Because the same donors could not be followed over many years, the conclusions depended on cross-sectional statistical analysis. Out-of-frame TCR alpha sequences shared between twins showed an excess of low generation-probability sequences compared with coincidental sharing between unrelated individuals. A weaker excess of twin sharing was found in beta out-of-frame sequences because the signal-to-noise ratio was lowered by fewer shared sequences. Zero-insertion analyses could be partly confounded by invariant T cells such as MAIT and iNKT, although diverse VJ usage argued against such confounding for most clonotypes. In monozygotic twins, recombination models systematically underestimated out-of-frame TCR alpha sharing, but the models matched the sharing seen between unrelated individuals.

The same sample was also used in a study of T cells expressing NK-cell markers. The second source states: Three sorted T-cell subsets (CD3+CD56+NKG2C+, CD3+CD56+NKG2C- and CD3+CD56-NKG2C+) from fewer than 10 donors had their TCR beta-chain repertoires profiled. Among the eight sequenced donors, seven were HCMV-seropositive and one was HCMV-seronegative. In several experiments an anti-gammadeltaTCR antibody was added to restrict sorting to alphabetaTCR-expressing T cells. In over 5 donors, the dominant CD3+CD56+NKG2C+ clonotypes were among the top 10 CD8+ clonotypes and accounted for about 1.0-7.5% of CD8+ T cells. Those dominant clonotypes were again the most abundant among CD3+CD56-NKG2C+ cells in a few donors, at roughly 25-60.1%. Whether the expanded NKG2C-expressing T cell clones were specific for HCMV antigens was left unclear. All eight donors whose samples were sequenced were randomly selected healthy volunteers, three of them men and five women. To determine HCMV serostatus, a commercial ELISA kit was used to detect HCMV-specific IgG in serum. Reads were demultiplexed and grouped by UMI with MIGEC, and clonotypes were assembled and quantified with MiTCR. To remove erroneous sequences, TCR cDNA sequences were retained only when supported by two or more reads. The tcR package was used for downstream repertoire analysis, with clonotypes matched between fractions based on CDR3 nucleotide sequence plus V segment. VDJmatch was used to annotate antigen specificity against VDJdb, with one amino acid substitution allowed in CDR3.

The receptor's source is a woman aged 18 to 35 in good health. The sample taken for sequencing was CD4+ T cells sorted from blood. The V and J segments used are TRBV9 and TRBJ2-7; TRBD1 is perhaps the D gene, given 6 matching bases. The CDR3 region reads CASSKSTGYEQYF. The nucleotides are TGTGCCAGCAGCAAGTCGACAGGCTACGAGCAGTACTTC.